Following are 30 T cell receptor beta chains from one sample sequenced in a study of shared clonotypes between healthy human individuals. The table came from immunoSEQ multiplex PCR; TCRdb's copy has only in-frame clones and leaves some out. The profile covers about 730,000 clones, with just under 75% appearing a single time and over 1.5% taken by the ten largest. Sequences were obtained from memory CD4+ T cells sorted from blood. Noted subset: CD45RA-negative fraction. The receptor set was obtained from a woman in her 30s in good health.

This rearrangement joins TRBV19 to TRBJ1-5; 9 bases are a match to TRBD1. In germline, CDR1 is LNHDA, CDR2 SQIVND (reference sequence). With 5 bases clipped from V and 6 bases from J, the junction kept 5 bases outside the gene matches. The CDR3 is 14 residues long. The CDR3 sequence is CASSSTGGRQPQHF. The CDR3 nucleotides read TGTGCCAGTAGTTCAACAGGGGGCCGTCAGCCCCAGCATTTT.

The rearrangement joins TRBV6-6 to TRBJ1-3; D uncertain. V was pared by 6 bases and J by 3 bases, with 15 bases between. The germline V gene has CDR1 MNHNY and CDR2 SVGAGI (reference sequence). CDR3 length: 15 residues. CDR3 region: CASRERISFGNTIYF. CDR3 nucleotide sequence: TGTGCCAGCAGGGAGAGAATAAGCTTTGGAAACACCATATATTTT.

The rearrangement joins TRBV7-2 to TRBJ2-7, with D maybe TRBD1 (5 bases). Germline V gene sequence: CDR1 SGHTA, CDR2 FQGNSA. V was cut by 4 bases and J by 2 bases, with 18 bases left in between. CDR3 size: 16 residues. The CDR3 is CASSSGWGQSTYEQYF. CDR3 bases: TGTGCCAGCAGCTCCGGATGGGGCCAGTCTACCTACGAGCAGTACTTC.

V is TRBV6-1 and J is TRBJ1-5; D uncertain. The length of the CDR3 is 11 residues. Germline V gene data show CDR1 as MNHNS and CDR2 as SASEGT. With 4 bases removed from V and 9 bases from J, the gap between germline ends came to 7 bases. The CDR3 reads CASSANGPQHF. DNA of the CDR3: TGTGCCAGCAGTGCAAACGGGCCCCAGCATTTT.

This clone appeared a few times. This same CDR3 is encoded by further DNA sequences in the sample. The CDR3 loop reads CASSSGQGTYEQYF. The DNA of the CDR3 is TGTGCCAGCAGTTCTGGACAGGGGACCTACGAGCAGTACTTC. The chain is built from TRBV5-5 and TRBJ2-7; 9 bases are shared with TRBD1. The CDR3 extends over 14 amino acids. V was clipped by 5 bases and J by 2 bases; unmatched bases: 5. Looked up from germline, CDR1 is SGHKS and CDR2 is YYEKEE (reference sequence). Filled out from reference TRBV5-5 and TRBJ2-7, the complete variable domain reads DAGVTQSPTHLIKTRGQQVTLRCSPISGHKSVSWYQQVLGQGPQFIFQYYEKEERGRGNFPDRFSARQFPNYSSELNVNALLLGDSALYLCASSSGQGTYEQYFGPGTRLTVT.

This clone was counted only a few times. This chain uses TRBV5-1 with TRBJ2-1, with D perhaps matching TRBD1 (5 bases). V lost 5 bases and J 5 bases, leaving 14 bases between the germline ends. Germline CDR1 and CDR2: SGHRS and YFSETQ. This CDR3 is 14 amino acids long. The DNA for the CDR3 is TGCGCCAGCAGGGGCCTGACAGAAAACAATGAGCAGTTCTTC. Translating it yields CASRGLTENNEQFF.

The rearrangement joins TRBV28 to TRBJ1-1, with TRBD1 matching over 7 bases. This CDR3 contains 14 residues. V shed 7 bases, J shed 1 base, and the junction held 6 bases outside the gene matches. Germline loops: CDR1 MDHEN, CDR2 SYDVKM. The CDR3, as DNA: TGTGCCAGCAAGACAGGGCGGAAGAACACTGAAGCTTTCTTT. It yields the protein CASKTGRKNTEAFF.

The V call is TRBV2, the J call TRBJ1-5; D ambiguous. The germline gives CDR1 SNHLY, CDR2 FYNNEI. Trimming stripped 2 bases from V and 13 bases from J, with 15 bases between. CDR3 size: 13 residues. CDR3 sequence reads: CASSEIGAGEQHF. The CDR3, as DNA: TGTGCCAGCAGTGAAATCGGAGCAGGTGAACAGCATTTT.

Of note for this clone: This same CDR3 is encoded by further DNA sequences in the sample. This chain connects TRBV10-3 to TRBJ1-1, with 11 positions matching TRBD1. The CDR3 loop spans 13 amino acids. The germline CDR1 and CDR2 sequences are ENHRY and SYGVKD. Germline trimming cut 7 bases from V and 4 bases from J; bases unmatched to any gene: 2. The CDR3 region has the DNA TGTGCCATCACGGGACAGGGGGGCACTGAAGCTTTCTTT. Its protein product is CAITGQGGTEAFF.

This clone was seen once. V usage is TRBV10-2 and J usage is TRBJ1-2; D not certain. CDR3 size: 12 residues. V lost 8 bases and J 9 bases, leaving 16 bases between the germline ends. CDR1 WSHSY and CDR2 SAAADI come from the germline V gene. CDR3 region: CASRETSGSYTF. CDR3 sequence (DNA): TGCGCCAGCCGGGAAACCTCCGGGAGCTACACCTTC.

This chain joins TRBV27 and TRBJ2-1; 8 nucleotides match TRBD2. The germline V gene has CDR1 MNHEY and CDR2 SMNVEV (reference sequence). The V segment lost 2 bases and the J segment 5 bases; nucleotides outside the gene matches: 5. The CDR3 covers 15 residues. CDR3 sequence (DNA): TGTGCCAGCAGTTTAAGAGGGACTAGAGACAATGAGCAGTTCTTC. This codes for CASSLRGTRDNEQFF.

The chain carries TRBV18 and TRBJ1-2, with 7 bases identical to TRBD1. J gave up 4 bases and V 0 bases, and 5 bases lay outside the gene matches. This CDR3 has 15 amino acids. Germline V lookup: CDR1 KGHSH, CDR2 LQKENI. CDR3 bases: TGTGCCAGCTCACCACCTATGGGACAGATCTATGGCTACACCTTC. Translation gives CASSPPMGQIYGYTF.

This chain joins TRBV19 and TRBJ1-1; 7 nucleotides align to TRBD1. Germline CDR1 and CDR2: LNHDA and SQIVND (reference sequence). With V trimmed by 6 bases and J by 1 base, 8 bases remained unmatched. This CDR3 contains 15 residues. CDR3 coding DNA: TGTGCCAGTAGCCTAACCGGGACAGAGAACACTGAAGCTTTCTTT. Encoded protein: CASSLTGTENTEAFF.

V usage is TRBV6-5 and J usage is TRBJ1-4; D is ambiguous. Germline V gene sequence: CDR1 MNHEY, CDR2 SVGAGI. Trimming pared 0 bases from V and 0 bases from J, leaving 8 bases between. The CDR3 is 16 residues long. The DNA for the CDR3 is TGTGCCAGCAGTTACTCTTTTTCCACAACTAATGAAAAACTGTTTTTT. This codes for CASSYSFSTTNEKLFF.

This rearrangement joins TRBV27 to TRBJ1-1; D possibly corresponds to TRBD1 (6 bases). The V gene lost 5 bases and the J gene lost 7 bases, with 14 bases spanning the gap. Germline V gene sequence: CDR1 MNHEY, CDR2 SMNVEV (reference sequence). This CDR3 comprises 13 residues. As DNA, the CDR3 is TGTGCCAGCAGTCCGACAGGACGGAGTGAAGCTTTCTTT. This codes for CASSPTGRSEAFF.

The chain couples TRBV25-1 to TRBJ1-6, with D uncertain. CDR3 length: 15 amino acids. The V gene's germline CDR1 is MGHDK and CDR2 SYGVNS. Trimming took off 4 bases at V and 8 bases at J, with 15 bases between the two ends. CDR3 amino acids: CASSAHSRVDSPLHF. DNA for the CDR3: TGTGCCAGCAGTGCCCATAGCCGGGTAGATTCACCCCTCCACTTT.

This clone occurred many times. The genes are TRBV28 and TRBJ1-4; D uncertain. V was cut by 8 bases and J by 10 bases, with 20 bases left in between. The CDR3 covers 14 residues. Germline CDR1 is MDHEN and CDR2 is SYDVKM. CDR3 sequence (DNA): TGTGCCAGCGGACTTTCGGGCAATAAAGGAAAACTGTTTTTT. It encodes CASGLSGNKGKLFF.

The CDR3 DNA sequence: TGTGCCAGCAGTCGGGACATCTTCTCTGGGGCCAACGTCCTGACTTTC. Residues: CASSRDIFSGANVLTF. The J gene is TRBJ2-6, the V gene TRBV28, with TRBD1 as a possible D gene (6 bases). From germline, CDR1 is MDHEN and CDR2 SYDVKM. CDR3 size: 16 residues. Trimming took 5 bases from V and 0 from J, leaving 11 bases between them.

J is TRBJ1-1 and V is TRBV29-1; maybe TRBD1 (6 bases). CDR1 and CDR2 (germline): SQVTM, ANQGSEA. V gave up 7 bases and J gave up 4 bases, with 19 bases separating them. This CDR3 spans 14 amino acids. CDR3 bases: TGCAGCGCCCCCGCCGGGGGCGGGAGCACTGAAGCTTTCTTT. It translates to CSAPAGGGSTEAFF.

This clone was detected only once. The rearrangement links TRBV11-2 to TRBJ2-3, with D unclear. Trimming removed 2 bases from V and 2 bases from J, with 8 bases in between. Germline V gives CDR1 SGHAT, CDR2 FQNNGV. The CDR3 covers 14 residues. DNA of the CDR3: TGTGCCAGCAGCTTAACCCGATTCACAGATACGCAGTATTTT. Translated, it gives CASSLTRFTDTQYF.

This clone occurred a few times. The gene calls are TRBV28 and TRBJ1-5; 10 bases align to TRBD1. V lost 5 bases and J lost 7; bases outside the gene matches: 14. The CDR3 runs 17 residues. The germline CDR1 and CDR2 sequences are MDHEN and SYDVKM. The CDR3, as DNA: TGTGCCAGCAGTCCAGTGCTGGGACAGGGGCTGAGGCAGCCCCAGCATTTT. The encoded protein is CASSPVLGQGLRQPQHF.

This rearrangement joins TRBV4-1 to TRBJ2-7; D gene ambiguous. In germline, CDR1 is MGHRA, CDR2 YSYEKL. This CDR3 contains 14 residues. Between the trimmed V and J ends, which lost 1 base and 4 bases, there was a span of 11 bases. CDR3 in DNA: TGCGCCAGCAGCCAAGGGGTGGGTGTTTACGAGCAGTACTTC. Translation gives CASSQGVGVYEQYF.

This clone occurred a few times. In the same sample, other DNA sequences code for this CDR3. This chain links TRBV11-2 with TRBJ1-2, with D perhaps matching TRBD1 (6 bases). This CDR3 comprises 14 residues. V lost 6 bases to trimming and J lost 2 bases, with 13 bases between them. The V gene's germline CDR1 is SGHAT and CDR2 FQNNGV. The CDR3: CASSFRTANYGYTF. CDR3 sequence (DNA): TGTGCCAGCAGTTTCCGGACAGCAAACTATGGCTACACCTTC.

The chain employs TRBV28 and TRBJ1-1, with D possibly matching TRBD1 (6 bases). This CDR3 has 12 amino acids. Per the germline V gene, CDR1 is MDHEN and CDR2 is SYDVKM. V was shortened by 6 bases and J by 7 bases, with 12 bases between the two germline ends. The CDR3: CASSRNRVEAFF. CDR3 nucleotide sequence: TGTGCCAGCAGCCGGAACAGGGTTGAAGCTTTCTTT.

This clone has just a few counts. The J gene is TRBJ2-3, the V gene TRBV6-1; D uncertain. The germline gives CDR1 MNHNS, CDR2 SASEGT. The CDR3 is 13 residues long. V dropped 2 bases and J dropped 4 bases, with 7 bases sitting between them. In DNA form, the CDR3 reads TGTGCCAGCAGTGAACACGTCCCAGATACGCAGTATTTT. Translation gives CASSEHVPDTQYF.

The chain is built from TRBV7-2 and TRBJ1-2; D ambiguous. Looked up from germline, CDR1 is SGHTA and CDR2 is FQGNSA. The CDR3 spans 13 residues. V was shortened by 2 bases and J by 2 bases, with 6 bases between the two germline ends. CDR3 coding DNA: TGTGCCAGCAGCTTAAACAGCAACTATGGCTACACCTTC. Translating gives CASSLNSNYGYTF.

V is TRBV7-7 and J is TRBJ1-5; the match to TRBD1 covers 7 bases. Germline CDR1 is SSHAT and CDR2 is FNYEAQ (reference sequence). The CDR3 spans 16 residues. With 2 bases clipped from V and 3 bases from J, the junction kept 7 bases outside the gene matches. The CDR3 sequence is CASSLMAGGINQPQHF. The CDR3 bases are TGTGCCAGCAGCTTAATGGCAGGGGGTATCAATCAGCCCCAGCATTTT.

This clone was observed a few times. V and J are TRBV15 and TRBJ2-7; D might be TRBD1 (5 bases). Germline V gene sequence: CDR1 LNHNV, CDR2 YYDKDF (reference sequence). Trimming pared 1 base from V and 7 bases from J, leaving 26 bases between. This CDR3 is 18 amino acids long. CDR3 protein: CATSRGRGSSSLDDEQYF. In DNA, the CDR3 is TGTGCCACCAGCAGAGGTAGGGGTTCTTCATCATTGGACGATGAGCAGTACTTC.

The CDR3 region has the DNA TGCAGCGTTGTGGCAGCGGAGGGAACCCAGCATTTT. Translating it yields CSVVAAEGTQHF. The rearrangement joins TRBV29-1 to TRBJ1-5; D gene uncertain. Trimming stripped 4 bases from V and 11 bases from J, with 15 bases between. This CDR3 comprises 12 residues. Germline CDR1 is SQVTM and CDR2 is ANQGSEA.

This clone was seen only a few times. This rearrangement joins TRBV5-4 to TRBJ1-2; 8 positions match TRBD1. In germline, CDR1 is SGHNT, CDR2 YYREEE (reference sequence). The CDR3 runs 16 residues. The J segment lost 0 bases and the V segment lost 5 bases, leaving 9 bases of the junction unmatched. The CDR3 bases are TGTGCCAGCAGGCCAGGGGGCGAGTTAGCTAACTATGGCTACACCTTC. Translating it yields CASRPGGELANYGYTF.